These T cell receptor beta chains were read from a single sample in a study of response to subunit inactivated influenza vaccine. TCRdb itself ran the RT-PCR reads through MiXCR, one entry per CDR3 protein. The profile shows about 180,000 distinct CDR3 sequences, around 8.8% of them singletons. Source: non-naive T cells sorted from PBMCs, taken on the day of vaccination. These receptors were obtained from a man aged 50 to 59 who received an inactivated influenza vaccine. Both conserved end residues are part of each CDR3. Each record gives: clone size, J gene, V gene, D gene, CDR3 DNA, CDR3 protein. The D gene is left open where the match is weak. Not every row has a clone size; where given, it reads once, few, many or a size class.

few,TRBJ2-1,TRBV3-1,TRBD1,TGTGCCAGCAGCCCCCCGGGACAGGGAAGGGCGCAGTTCTTC,CASSPPGQGRAQFF
few,TRBJ2-5,TRBV20-1,-,TGCAGTGCTAGAGGACTACAGGGTCAGCTTGAGACCCAGTACTTC,CSARGLQGQLETQYF
-,TRBJ2-4,TRBV7-2,-,TGTGCCAGCAGCCCTACCTGGGGGGGGGCGAACATTCAGTACTTC,CASSPTWGGANIQYF
-,TRBJ1-2,TRBV24-1,TRBD1,TGTGCCACCAGTGATCTCAGGGACAGGACGGGCTATGGCTACACCTTC,CATSDLRDRTGYGYTF
-,TRBJ2-2,TRBV7-9,-,TGTGCCAGCAGTCCCGTCACGAACACCGGGGAGCTGTTTTTT,CASSPVTNTGELFF
-,TRBJ2-1,TRBV12-3/TRBV12-4,-,TGTGCCAGCAGTTCAGGGATGGGTAATGAGCAGTTCTTC,CASSSGMGNEQFF
many,TRBJ2-3,TRBV7-8,TRBD2,TGTGCCAGCAGCTTAGCGGTAGCGGGAGTTACGCAGTATTTT,CASSLAVAGVTQYF
few,TRBJ1-2,TRBV30,-,TGTGCCTGCCAAGTAAGGGGGAGCTATGGCTACACCTTC,CACQVRGSYGYTF
few,TRBJ1-2,TRBV21-1,-,TGTGCCAGCAGCAAAGTTTTAGTTCAGCAAACTAACTATGGCTACACCTTC,CASSKVLVQQTNYGYTF
many,TRBJ2-3,TRBV5-5,-,TGTGCCAGCAGCTTGGGTAGACTAGATGCGCAGTATTTT,CASSLGRLDAQYF
many,TRBJ1-3,TRBV11-1,TRBD1,TGTGCCAGCAGCTCCGACAGGGTAGGGATACCCTCTGGAAACACCATATATTTT,CASSSDRVGIPSGNTIYF
medium-sized,TRBJ2-1,TRBV24-1,-,TGTGCCACCAGTGAGTCGGGCTCCTACAATGAGCAGTTCTTC,CATSESGSYNEQFF
few,TRBJ2-7,TRBV20-1,-,TGCAGTGCCCAAAAAGGGGACTACGAGCAGTACTTC,CSAQKGDYEQYF
few,TRBJ2-5,TRBV4-1,TRBD2,TGCGCCAGCAGCCCCGCCCCCGGCCCTAGCGGACCCCAGGCCCAGTACTTC,CASSPAPGPSGPQAQYF
medium-sized,TRBJ2-7,TRBV5-1,-,TGCGCCAGCAGCTCCCAAGGAGGCAGGGGAGACTACGAGCAGTACTTC,CASSSQGGRGDYEQYF
many,TRBJ2-5,TRBV29-1,-,TGCAGCGTCCAGCCGGGGATGGAGACCCAGTACTTC,CSVQPGMETQYF
few,TRBJ2-7,TRBV29-1,-,TGCAGCGTCCATGTCAGGGAAGGACCTGGTTACGAGCAGTACTTC,CSVHVREGPGYEQYF
few,TRBJ2-1,TRBV6-2/TRBV6-3,-,TGTGCCAGCAACGGGGATGGACCATATGGATTCTTC,CASNGDGPYGFF
few,TRBJ2-3,TRBV20-1,TRBD2,TGCAGTGCTAGAGATCTGGAGCGGGGTTATACGCAGTATTTT,CSARDLERGYTQYF
-,TRBJ2-7,TRBV6-5,-,TGTGCCAGCAGTTACTCGATCTCGGCAGGGTTCGACGAGCAGTACTTC,CASSYSISAGFDEQYF
-,TRBJ2-1,TRBV7-8,TRBD2,TGTGCCAGCAGCTTACGGGGCGGGACTAGTTACAATGAGCAGTTCTTC,CASSLRGGTSYNEQFF
many,TRBJ1-2,TRBV11-2,-,TGTGCCAGCAGCTCCGGGGGGTGGGGCTACACCTTC,CASSSGGWGYTF
many,TRBJ1-5,TRBV2,-,TGTGCCAGCAGACAACAGGGTGCTCAGCCCCAGCATTTT,CASRQQGAQPQHF
-,TRBJ1-2,TRBV5-5,TRBD1,TGTGCCAGCAGCTCACCCGGGACAGGGCGGTTTGATGGCTACACCTTC,CASSSPGTGRFDGYTF
many,TRBJ2-3,TRBV4-1,-,TGCGCCAGCAGCCGCCGGGAGATCACAGATACGCAGTATTTT,CASSRREITDTQYF
-,TRBJ2-5,TRBV10-3,-,TGTGCCATCAGGGATCGTCAAGAGACCCAGTACTTC,CAIRDRQETQYF
-,TRBJ2-7,TRBV19,-,TGTGCCAGTAGTATCGTACAGGGGGGGAACTACGAGCAGTACTTC,CASSIVQGGNYEQYF